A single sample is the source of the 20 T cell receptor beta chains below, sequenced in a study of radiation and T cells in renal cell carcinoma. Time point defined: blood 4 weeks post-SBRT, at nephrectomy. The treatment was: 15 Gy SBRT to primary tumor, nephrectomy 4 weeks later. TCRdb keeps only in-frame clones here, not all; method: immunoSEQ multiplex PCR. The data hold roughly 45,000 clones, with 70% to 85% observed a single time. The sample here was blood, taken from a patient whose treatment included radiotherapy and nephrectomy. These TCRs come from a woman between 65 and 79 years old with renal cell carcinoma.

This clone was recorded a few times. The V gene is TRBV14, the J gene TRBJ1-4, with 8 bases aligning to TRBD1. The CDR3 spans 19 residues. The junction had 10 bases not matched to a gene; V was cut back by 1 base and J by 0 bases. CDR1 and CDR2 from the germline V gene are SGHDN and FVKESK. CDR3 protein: CASSQGPGTGVATNEKLFF. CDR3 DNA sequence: TGTGCCAGCAGCCAAGGACCCGGGACAGGAGTTGCAACTAATGAAAAACTGTTTTTT.

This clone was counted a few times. CDR3 sequence (DNA): TGTGCCAGCAGCTTAGTCGGGAAACTAGCCAAAAACATTCAGTACTTC. Residues: CASSLVGKLAKNIQYF. The chain links TRBV7-9 to TRBJ2-4; weak D call: TRBD2 (5 bases). The V end lost 1 base, the J end lost 0 bases, and 10 bases lay between the germline ends. There are 16 residues in the CDR3. Looked up from germline, CDR1 is SEHNR and CDR2 is FQNEAQ (reference sequence).

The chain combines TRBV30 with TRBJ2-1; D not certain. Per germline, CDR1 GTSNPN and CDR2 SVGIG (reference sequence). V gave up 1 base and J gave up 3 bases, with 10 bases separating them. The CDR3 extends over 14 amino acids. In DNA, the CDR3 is TGTGCCTGGAGTGGACGGGTGAGCTACAATGAGCAGTTCTTC. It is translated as CAWSGRVSYNEQFF.

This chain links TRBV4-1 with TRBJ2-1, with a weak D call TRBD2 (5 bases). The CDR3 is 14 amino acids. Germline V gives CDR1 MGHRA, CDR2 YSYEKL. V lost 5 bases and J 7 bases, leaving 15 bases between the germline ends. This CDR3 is CASSFLGLANEQFF. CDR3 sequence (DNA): TGCGCCAGCAGCTTCTTAGGGCTAGCTAATGAGCAGTTCTTC.

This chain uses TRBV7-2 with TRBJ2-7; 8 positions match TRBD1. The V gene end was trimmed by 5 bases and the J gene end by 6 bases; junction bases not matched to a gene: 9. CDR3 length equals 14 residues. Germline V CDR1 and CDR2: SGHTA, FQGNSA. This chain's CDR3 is CASSAQGDHSEQYF. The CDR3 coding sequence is TGTGCCAGCAGCGCACAGGGGGACCACAGCGAGCAGTACTTC.

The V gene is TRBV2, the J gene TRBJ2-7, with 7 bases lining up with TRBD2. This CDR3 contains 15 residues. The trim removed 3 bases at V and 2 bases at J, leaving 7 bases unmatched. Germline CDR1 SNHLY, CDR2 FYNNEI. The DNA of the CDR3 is TGTGCCAGCAGTGAGAGGGCTAGCGGAACCTACGAGCAGTACTTC. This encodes CASSERASGTYEQYF.

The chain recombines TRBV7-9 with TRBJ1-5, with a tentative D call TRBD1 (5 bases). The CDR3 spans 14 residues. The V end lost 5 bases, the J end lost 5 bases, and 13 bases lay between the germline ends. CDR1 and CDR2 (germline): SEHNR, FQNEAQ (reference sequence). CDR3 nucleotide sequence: TGTGCCAGCAGCGCAGGACCCAGGGATCAGCCCCAGCATTTT. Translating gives CASSAGPRDQPQHF.

CDR3 sequence reads: CASSPPLGAAGNEQFF. CDR3 DNA sequence: TGTGCCAGCAGCCCTCCCCTAGGAGCCGCGGGGAATGAGCAGTTCTTC. The chain carries TRBV7-9 and TRBJ2-1; a possible D gene is TRBD2 (6 bases). Deletions cut 5 bases from V and 7 bases from J, with 21 bases between. The CDR3 has 16 amino acids. Germline lookup yields CDR1 SEHNR and CDR2 FQNEAQ (reference sequence).

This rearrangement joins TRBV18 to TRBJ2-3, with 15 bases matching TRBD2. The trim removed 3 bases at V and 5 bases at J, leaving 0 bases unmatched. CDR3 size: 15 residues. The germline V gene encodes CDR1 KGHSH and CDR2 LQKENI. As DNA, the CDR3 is TGTGCCAGCTCACCGGGACTAGCGGGGGGAGATACGCAGTATTTT. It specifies CASSPGLAGGDTQYF. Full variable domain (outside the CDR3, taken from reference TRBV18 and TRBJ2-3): NAGVMQNPRHLVRRRGQEARLRCSPMKGHSHVYWYRQLPEEGLKFMVYLQKENIIDESGMPKERFSAEFPKEGPSILRIQQVVRGDSAAYFCASSPGLAGGDTQYFGPGTRLTVL.

The CDR3 region has the DNA TGTGCCTGGAGTGGGGGGCGCGGGGAAAAACTGTTTTTT. This gives the protein CAWSGGRGEKLFF. The V call is TRBV30, the J call TRBJ1-4, with a tentative D call TRBD1 (6 bases). V lost 1 base, J lost 8 bases, and 11 bases lay in between. Germline V gives CDR1 GTSNPN, CDR2 SVGIG (reference sequence). The CDR3 has 13 amino acids.

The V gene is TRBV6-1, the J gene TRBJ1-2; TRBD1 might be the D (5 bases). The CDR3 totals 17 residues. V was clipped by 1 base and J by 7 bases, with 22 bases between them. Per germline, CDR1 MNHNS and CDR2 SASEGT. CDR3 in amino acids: CASSEEWGAIQRGGYTF. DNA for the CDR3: TGTGCCAGCAGTGAAGAATGGGGCGCGATCCAACGCGGTGGCTACACCTTC.

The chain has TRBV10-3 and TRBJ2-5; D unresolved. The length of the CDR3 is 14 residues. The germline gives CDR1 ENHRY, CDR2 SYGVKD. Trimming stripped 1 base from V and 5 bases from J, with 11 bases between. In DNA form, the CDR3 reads TGTGCCATCAGTGAGTGGGTCAGCTGGGAGACCCAGTACTTC. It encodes CAISEWVSWETQYF.

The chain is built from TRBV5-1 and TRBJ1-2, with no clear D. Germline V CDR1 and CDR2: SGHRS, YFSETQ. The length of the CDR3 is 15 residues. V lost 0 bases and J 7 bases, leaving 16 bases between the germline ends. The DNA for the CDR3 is TGCGCCAGCAGCTTGGGCCCGGGGTCCGAGGTTGGCTACACCTTC. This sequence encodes CASSLGPGSEVGYTF.

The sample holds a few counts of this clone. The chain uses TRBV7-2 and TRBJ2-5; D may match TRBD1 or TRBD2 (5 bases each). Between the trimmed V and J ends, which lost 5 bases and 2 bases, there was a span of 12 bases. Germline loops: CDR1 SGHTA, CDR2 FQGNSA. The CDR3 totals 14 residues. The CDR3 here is CASSRRWGQETQYF. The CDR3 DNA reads TGTGCCAGCAGCCGCCGTTGGGGGCAAGAGACCCAGTACTTC.

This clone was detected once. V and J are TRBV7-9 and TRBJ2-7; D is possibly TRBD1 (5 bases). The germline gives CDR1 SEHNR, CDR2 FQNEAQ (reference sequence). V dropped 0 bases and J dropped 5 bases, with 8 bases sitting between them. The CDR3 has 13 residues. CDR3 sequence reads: CASSLALDNEQYF. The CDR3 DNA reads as TGTGCCAGCAGCTTAGCGTTGGACAACGAGCAGTACTTC.

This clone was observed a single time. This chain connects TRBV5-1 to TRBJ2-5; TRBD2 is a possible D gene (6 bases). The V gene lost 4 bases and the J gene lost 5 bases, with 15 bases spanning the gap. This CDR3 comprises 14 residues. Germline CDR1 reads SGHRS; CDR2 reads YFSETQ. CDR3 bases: TGCGCCAGCAGCCATGGGAGGTATGACGAGACCCAGTACTTC. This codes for CASSHGRYDETQYF.

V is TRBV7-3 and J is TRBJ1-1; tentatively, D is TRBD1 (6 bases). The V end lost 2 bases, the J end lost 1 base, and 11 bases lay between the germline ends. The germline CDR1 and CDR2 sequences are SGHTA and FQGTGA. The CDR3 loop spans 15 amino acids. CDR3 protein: CASSLQGTQNTEAFF. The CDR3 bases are TGTGCCAGCAGCTTACAGGGGACGCAGAACACTGAAGCTTTCTTT.

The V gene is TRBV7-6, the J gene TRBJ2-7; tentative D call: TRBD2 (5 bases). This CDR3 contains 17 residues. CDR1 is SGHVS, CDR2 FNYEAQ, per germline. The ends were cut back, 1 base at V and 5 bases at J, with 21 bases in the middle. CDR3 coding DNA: TGTGCCAGCAGCTTAGTTCTGTTGCGAGGGAAGCGGAACGAGCAGTACTTC. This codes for CASSLVLLRGKRNEQYF.

The CDR3 protein is CASSLVFRDYSNQPQHF. Here the CDR3 DNA reads TGTGCCAGCAGCCTGGTATTCAGGGATTATAGCAATCAGCCCCAGCATTTT. The chain uses TRBV7-6 and TRBJ1-5; tentative D call: TRBD1 (5 bases). The ends were cut back, 5 bases at V and 0 bases at J, with 17 bases in the middle. From germline, CDR1 is SGHVS and CDR2 FNYEAQ. This CDR3 spans 17 amino acids.

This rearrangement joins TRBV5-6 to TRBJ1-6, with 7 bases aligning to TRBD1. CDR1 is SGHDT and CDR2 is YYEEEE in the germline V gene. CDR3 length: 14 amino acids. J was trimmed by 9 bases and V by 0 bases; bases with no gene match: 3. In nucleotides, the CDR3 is TGTGCCAGCAGCTTGGAACAGGGGACTTCACCCCTCCACTTT. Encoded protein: CASSLEQGTSPLHF.